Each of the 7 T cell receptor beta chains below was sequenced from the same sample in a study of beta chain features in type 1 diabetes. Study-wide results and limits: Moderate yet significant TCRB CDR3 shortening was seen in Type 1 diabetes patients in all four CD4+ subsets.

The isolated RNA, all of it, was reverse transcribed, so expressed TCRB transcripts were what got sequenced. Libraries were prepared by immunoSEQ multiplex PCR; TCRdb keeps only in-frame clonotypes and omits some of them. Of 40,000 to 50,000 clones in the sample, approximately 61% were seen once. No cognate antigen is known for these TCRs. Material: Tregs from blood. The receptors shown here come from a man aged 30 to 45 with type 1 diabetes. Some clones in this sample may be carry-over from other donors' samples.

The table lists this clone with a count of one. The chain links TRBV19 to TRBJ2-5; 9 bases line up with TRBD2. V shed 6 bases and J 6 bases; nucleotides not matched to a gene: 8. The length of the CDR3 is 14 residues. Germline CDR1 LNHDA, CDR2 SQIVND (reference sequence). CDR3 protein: CASRESSGVQTQYF. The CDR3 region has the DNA TGTGCCAGTAGGGAGTCTAGCGGGGTGCAGACCCAGTACTTC.

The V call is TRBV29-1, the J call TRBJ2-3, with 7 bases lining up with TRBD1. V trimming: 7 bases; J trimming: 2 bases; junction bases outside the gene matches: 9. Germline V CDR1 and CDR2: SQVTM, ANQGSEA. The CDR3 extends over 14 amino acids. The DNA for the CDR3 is TGCAGCGCCCTACAGGGGCCCATCACAGATACGCAGTATTTT. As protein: CSALQGPITDTQYF.

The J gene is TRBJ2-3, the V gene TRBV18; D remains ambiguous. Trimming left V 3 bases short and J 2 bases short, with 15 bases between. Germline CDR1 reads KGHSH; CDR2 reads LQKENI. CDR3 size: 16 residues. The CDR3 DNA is TGTGCCAGCTCACCGACCGAGCATGTAGCCACAGATACGCAGTATTTT. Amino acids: CASSPTEHVATDTQYF.

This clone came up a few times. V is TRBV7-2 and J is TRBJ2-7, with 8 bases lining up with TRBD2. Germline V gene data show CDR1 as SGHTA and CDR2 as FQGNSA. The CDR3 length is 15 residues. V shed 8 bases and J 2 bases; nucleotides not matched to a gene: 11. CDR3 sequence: CASFVEAGAPYEQYF. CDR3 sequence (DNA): TGTGCCAGCTTTGTTGAAGCGGGGGCCCCCTACGAGCAGTACTTC. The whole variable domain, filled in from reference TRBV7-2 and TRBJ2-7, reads GAGVSQSPSNKVTEKGKDVELRCDPISGHTALYWYRQSLGQGLEFLIYFQGNSAPDKSGLPSDRFSAERTGGSVSTLTIQRTQQEDSAVYLCASFVEAGAPYEQYFGPGTRLTVT.

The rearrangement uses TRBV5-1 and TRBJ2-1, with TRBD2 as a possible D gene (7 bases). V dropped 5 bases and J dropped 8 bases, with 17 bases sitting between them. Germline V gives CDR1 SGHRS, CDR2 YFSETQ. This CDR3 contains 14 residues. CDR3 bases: TGCGCCAGCAGTAGGGGGGGGCCTTACGATGAGCAGTTCTTC. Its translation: CASSRGGPYDEQFF. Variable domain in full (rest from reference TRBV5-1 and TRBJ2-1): KAGVTQTPRYLIKTRGQQVTLSCSPISGHRSVSWYQQTPGQGLQFLFEYFSETQRNKGNFPGRFSGRQFSNSRSEMNVSTLELGDSALYLCASSRGGPYDEQFFGPGTRLTVL.

CDR3 sequence reads: CASSRTGTFSNQPQHF. The CDR3 bases are TGTGCCAGCAGTAGGACAGGGACTTTTAGCAATCAGCCCCAGCATTTT. This chain links TRBV2 with TRBJ1-5; 8 bases match TRBD1. J lost 0 bases, V lost 5 bases, and 6 bases had no gene match. Germline CDR1 and CDR2: SNHLY and FYNNEI. This CDR3 is 16 amino acids long.

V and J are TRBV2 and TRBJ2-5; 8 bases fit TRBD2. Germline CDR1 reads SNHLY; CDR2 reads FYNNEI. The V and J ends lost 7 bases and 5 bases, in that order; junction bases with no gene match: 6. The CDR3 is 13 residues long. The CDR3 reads CASTGGAWETQYF. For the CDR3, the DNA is TGTGCCAGCACCGGGGGGGCGTGGGAGACCCAGTACTTC.